Following are 14 T cell receptor beta chains from one sample sequenced in a study of cytomegalovirus exposure and HLA in healthy donors. A multiplex PCR was run with 60 Vbeta primers and 13 Jbeta primers. Profiling relied on immunoSEQ multiplex PCR, and the TCRdb table lists in-frame clones only, not all of them. The sample records about 140,000 clones, approximately 83% being singletons. Material for sequencing was PBMCs. All receptors come from a woman aged 40-49 years in good health and CMV-seronegative.

V gene TRBV6-5 combines with J gene TRBJ2-7; TRBD1 matches 7 bases. Germline trimming cut 2 bases from V and 3 bases from J; bases unmatched to any gene: 7. The germline V gene has CDR1 MNHEY and CDR2 SVGAGI. This CDR3 region has 15 residues. CDR3: CASSYAGTVIYEQYF. CDR3 DNA sequence: TGTGCCAGCAGTTACGCCGGGACAGTAATCTACGAGCAGTACTTC.

The V and J genes are TRBV27 and TRBJ2-1, with D possibly matching TRBD2 (5 bases). This CDR3 comprises 15 residues. V gave up 5 bases and J gave up 1 base, with 12 bases separating them. Germline-derived CDR1 and CDR2 are MNHEY and SMNVEV (reference sequence). CDR3 amino acids: CASSHLATSYNEQFF. The CDR3 DNA is TGTGCCAGCAGTCATTTAGCGACGTCCTACAATGAGCAGTTCTTC.

V and J are TRBV10-3 and TRBJ1-4, with 7 bases fitting TRBD1. Germline-derived CDR1 and CDR2 are ENHRY and SYGVKD. The CDR3 extends over 14 amino acids. V was pared by 3 bases and J by 8 bases, with 6 bases of the junction left unmatched. The CDR3 protein is CAISDGRGNEKLFF. CDR3 DNA sequence: TGTGCCATCAGTGACGGCAGGGGGAACGAAAAACTGTTTTTT.

This rearrangement joins TRBV28 to TRBJ2-5, with a weak D call TRBD2 (7 bases). V was trimmed by 8 bases and J by 5 bases, leaving 21 bases between them. In germline, CDR1 is MDHEN, CDR2 SYDVKM. The CDR3 has 15 residues. The CDR3 loop reads CASQIGGANEETQYF. The CDR3 DNA reads TGTGCCAGCCAGATAGGGGGGGCGAACGAGGAGACCCAGTACTTC.

The chain links TRBV4-1 to TRBJ1-2, with D possibly TRBD1 on 6 matching bases. Trimming took off 0 bases at V and 8 bases at J, with 16 bases between the two ends. This CDR3 is built from 15 residues. Germline V gene data show CDR1 as MGHRA and CDR2 as YSYEKL. The CDR3 reads CASSQDEGGGLGYTF. The DNA for the CDR3 is TGCGCCAGCAGCCAAGATGAAGGGGGGGGGCTGGGCTACACCTTC.

The chain combines TRBV7-9 with TRBJ2-5; D is perhaps TRBD2 (6 bases). This CDR3 is 14 amino acids long. Germline-derived CDR1 and CDR2 are SEHNR and FQNEAQ (reference sequence). V lost 5 bases, J lost 5 bases, and 15 bases lay in between. The CDR3 is CASSPTSYRETQYF. The CDR3 DNA follows: TGTGCCAGCAGCCCAACTAGCTATCGGGAGACCCAGTACTTC.

This clone is a singleton in its sample. The chain is built from TRBV9 and TRBJ1-2; possible D gene TRBD1, 5 bases. The CDR3 has 13 amino acids. V was shortened by 5 bases and J by 8 bases, with 16 bases between the two germline ends. Germline V lookup: CDR1 SGDLS, CDR2 YYNGEE. CDR3 protein: CASRPAGGAGYTF. CDR3 nucleotides: TGTGCCAGCAGACCTGCGGGAGGGGCAGGCTACACCTTC.

This sequence joins TRBV19 and TRBJ2-7, with a possible D match to TRBD1 (6 bases). The ends were cut back, 5 bases at V and 1 base at J, with 12 bases in the middle. This CDR3 is 14 amino acids long. Germline assignment: CDR1 LNHDA and CDR2 SQIVND (reference sequence). CDR3 residues: CASSFDQGSYEQYF. The CDR3 DNA sequence: TGTGCCAGTAGTTTCGACCAGGGGTCCTACGAGCAGTACTTC.

V usage is TRBV7-8 and J usage is TRBJ2-1; D is uncertain. The CDR3 covers 14 residues. The V and J ends lost 2 bases and 4 bases respectively, with 9 bases between them. Germline lookup yields CDR1 SGHVS and CDR2 FQNEAQ. This CDR3 reads CASSLRSIYNEQFF. The CDR3 DNA is TGTGCCAGCAGCTTACGGTCCATTTACAATGAGCAGTTCTTC.

This chain uses TRBV9 with TRBJ2-1; D might be TRBD2 (6 bases). V shed 3 bases and J shed 6 bases, with 13 bases lying between them. The CDR3 spans 14 residues. Germline CDR1 and CDR2: SGDLS and YYNGEE. CDR3 loop: CASSDKGLINEQFF. CDR3 nucleotides: TGTGCCAGCAGCGACAAGGGACTCATCAATGAGCAGTTCTTC. The complete variable domain, with remaining parts taken from reference TRBV9 and TRBJ2-1, reads DSGVTQTPKHLITATGQRVTLRCSPRSGDLSVYWYQQSLDQGLQFLIQYYNGEERAKGNILERFSAQQFPDLHSELNLSSLELGDSALYFCASSDKGLINEQFFGPGTRLTVL.

This chain joins TRBV29-1 and TRBJ2-3; 8 nucleotides agree with TRBD2. CDR3 size: 13 residues. V lost 3 bases, J lost 3 bases, and 2 bases stayed unmatched. The germline gives CDR1 SQVTM, CDR2 ANQGSEA. The DNA for the CDR3 is TGCAGCGTTGACCTAGCGGGTACAGATACGCAGTATTTT. Translating it yields CSVDLAGTDTQYF.

The chain carries TRBV5-1 and TRBJ2-3; 10 nucleotides align to TRBD2. Germline-derived CDR1 and CDR2 are SGHRS and YFSETQ. The CDR3 extends over 16 amino acids. V shed 4 bases and J 2 bases; nucleotides not matched to a gene: 7. The CDR3 spells CASSLVAGGPTDTQYF. The CDR3 DNA follows: TGCGCCAGCAGCCTAGTAGCGGGGGGACCCACAGATACGCAGTATTTT.

This chain links TRBV28 with TRBJ1-2; D call uncertain. Germline V gene sequence: CDR1 MDHEN, CDR2 SYDVKM. The CDR3 has 15 residues. V was clipped by 0 bases and J by 4 bases, with 12 bases between them. The CDR3 sequence: CASSLWEDQGYGYTF. In nucleotides, the CDR3 is TGTGCCAGCAGTTTATGGGAGGATCAAGGCTATGGCTACACCTTC.

The rearrangement uses TRBV2 and TRBJ1-5; D not certain. The CDR3 runs to 20 residues. Trimming removed 6 bases from V and 5 bases from J, with 32 bases in between. Per the germline V gene, CDR1 is SNHLY and CDR2 is FYNNEI. The CDR3 region has the DNA TGTGCCAGCAGCGCAACGACTCAGCTTCTCGGACTCCCTGAGTATCAGCCCCAGCATTTT. Residues: CASSATTQLLGLPEYQPQHF.